These T cell receptor beta chains were read from a single sample in a study of cytomegalovirus exposure and HLA in healthy donors. Clones were sequenced by immunoSEQ multiplex PCR, and TCRdb holds only the in-frame ones, with some missing. Of 210,000 or so clones in the sample, around 81% were seen once. The sample was PBMCs. The source of these receptors is a woman aged 45-65 years in good health and CMV-seropositive. Each CDR3 is given with its conserved first and last residue. The D gene is left open where the match is weak. Expanded clones are given a class, and other clones once, few, many or no size at all.

V,J,D,size,DNA,CDR3
TRBV6-1,TRBJ2-3,TRBD1,.,TGTGCCAGCAGTGGGACAGGATTAACAGATACGCAGTATTTT,CASSGTGLTDTQYF
TRBV7-3,TRBJ1-2,.,.,TGTGCCAGCAGCTTATCCCAGGGAGGAGTCTATGGCTACACCTTC,CASSLSQGGVYGYTF
TRBV25-1,TRBJ1-2,.,.,TGTGCCAGCAGTGAAGGGCAGGGCTACACCTTC,CASSEGQGYTF
TRBV7-9,TRBJ1-1,TRBD1,.,TGTGCCAGCAGCTTAGTAAGGACAGGGGAGGCTTTCTTT,CASSLVRTGEAFF
TRBV5-1,TRBJ2-4,TRBD2,.,TGCGCCAGCAGCTTGCCCGAGCGGGGGGGCCGTTTGGCCAAAAACATTCAGTACTTC,CASSLPERGGRLAKNIQYF
TRBV5-1,TRBJ2-5,.,.,TGCGCCAGCAGCCCGGGACTGCAAGAGACCCAGTACTTC,CASSPGLQETQYF
TRBV2,TRBJ2-7,.,.,TGTGCCAGCAGTGTGCCTCCGGGCGAGCAGTACTTC,CASSVPPGEQYF
TRBV5-5,TRBJ2-7,TRBD1,.,TGTGCCAGCAGCTTGGGTGGGACAGGGTGGAACGAGCAGTACTTC,CASSLGGTGWNEQYF
TRBV7-9,TRBJ2-7,.,.,TGTGCCAGCAGACTACAGGGAGCAAGCTCCTACGAGCAGTACTTC,CASRLQGASSYEQYF
TRBV18,TRBJ1-5,TRBD1,.,TGTGCCAGCTCGCCGGACAGGGCCCAGCCCCAGCATTTT,CASSPDRAQPQHF
TRBV18,TRBJ1-5,TRBD1,.,TGTGCCAGCTCACCCGGTACAGGGGTGGGTCAGCCCCAGCATTTT,CASSPGTGVGQPQHF
TRBV18,TRBJ1-1,.,.,TGTGCCAGCTCAGCCAGGGTTAAGTCAGCTGAAGCTTTCTTT,CASSARVKSAEAFF
TRBV19,TRBJ2-7,.,.,TGTGCCAGTAGTCGTTGGAACAGGCCCTACGAGCAGTACTTC,CASSRWNRPYEQYF
TRBV19,TRBJ1-4,TRBD1,.,TGTGCCAGTAGCCCCGGACAGGCAACTAATGAAAAACTGTTTTTT,CASSPGQATNEKLFF
TRBV5-8,TRBJ1-2,.,.,TGTGCCAGCAGCTTGGGAAGGCCAAGGGGCTATGGCTACACCTTC,CASSLGRPRGYGYTF
TRBV9,TRBJ2-1,.,.,TGTGCCAGCAGCGTCCTCGGGGTGAGTGAGCAGTTCTTC,CASSVLGVSEQFF
TRBV6-5,TRBJ2-7,.,few,TGTGCCAGCAGTTACTCGCGGGGCCCCTACGAGCAGTACTTC,CASSYSRGPYEQYF
TRBV6-1,TRBJ1-4,.,.,TGTGCCAGCACCGAGGGAGGGGGGAATGAAAAACTGTTTTTT,CASTEGGGNEKLFF
TRBV6-5,TRBJ2-1,TRBD1,.,TGTGCCAGCAGTTACTTGGACAGGGACGGCGATGAGCAGTTCTTC,CASSYLDRDGDEQFF
TRBV19,TRBJ2-5,.,.,TGTGCCAGTAGTCAAGCAGTGCGTCGGGGGACCCAGTACTTC,CASSQAVRRGTQYF
TRBV19,TRBJ1-5,TRBD1,.,TGTGCCAGTACTGGGACAGGGACTAGCAATCAGCCCCAGCATTTT,CASTGTGTSNQPQHF
TRBV5-1,TRBJ1-6,.,once,TGCGCCAGCAGACTTGCGGGTTCGCAACCCAATTCACCCCTCCACTTT,CASRLAGSQPNSPLHF
TRBV27,TRBJ2-7,.,once,TGTGCCAGCAGTTTTCAGGGGTTGTTTCACTACGAGCAGTACTTC,CASSFQGLFHYEQYF
TRBV5-4,TRBJ2-5,TRBD2,.,TGTGCCAGCAGCTTGGACCTAGCGGGCTCCCAAGAGACCCAGTACTTC,CASSLDLAGSQETQYF
TRBV5-1,TRBJ1-3,.,.,TGCGCCAGCAGCTTAAGCCAGGGGCGCACTGGAAACACCATATATTTT,CASSLSQGRTGNTIYF
TRBV7-9,TRBJ2-7,TRBD1,.,TGTGCCAGCAGCAGCTCTGGGACAGTAGAGCAGTACTTC,CASSSSGTVEQYF
TRBV28,TRBJ2-7,.,.,TGTGCCAGCAGGTCGGAGCTCCTATCCTACGAGCAGTACTTC,CASRSELLSYEQYF
TRBV27,TRBJ1-6,.,.,TGTGCCAGCAGTTTATTCTCTGGCCCCTCCTATAATTCACCCCTCCACTTT,CASSLFSGPSYNSPLHF
TRBV28,TRBJ2-5,TRBD1,.,TGTGCCAGCAGTCTGCCCGACAGGGGAGAAGAGACCCAGTACTTC,CASSLPDRGEETQYF
TRBV7-9,TRBJ1-1,.,.,TGTGCCAGCAGCTTATCCCTTAACACTGAAGCTTTCTTT,CASSLSLNTEAFF
TRBV7-9,TRBJ2-7,.,.,TGTTCCAGCAGCTCCGGGAGGACAGGGATGCGCGGCGAGCAGTACTTC,CSSSSGRTGMRGEQYF
TRBV7-2,TRBJ1-2,TRBD1,few,TGTGCCAGCAGCTTAGCCTCGGGACAGGGCTATGGCTACACCTTC,CASSLASGQGYGYTF
TRBV5-1,TRBJ1-1,.,.,TGCGCCAGCAGCTCAGGGACAACAAACACTGAAGCTTTCTTT,CASSSGTTNTEAFF
TRBV4-1,TRBJ1-5,.,.,TGCGCCAGCAGCCAAGAGGGGGCAGGGCAGCCCCAGCATTTT,CASSQEGAGQPQHF
TRBV2,TRBJ1-2,.,.,TGTGCCAGCAGTGAAGGTGCCTTCAGGGGAGGGGACTATGGCTACACCTTC,CASSEGAFRGGDYGYTF
TRBV5-1,TRBJ1-6,TRBD1,.,TGCGCCAGCAGCTTGAACGGGGGGACAGGGGGGTATAATTCACCCCTCCACTTT,CASSLNGGTGGYNSPLHF
TRBV19,TRBJ2-2,.,.,TGTGCCAGTAGAAGGGGCTGGGGGAACACCGGGGAGCTGTTTTTT,CASRRGWGNTGELFF
TRBV18,TRBJ2-1,TRBD2,.,TGTGCCAGCTCACTCTTTAGCGGGGGAGTCGATGAGCAGTTCTTC,CASSLFSGGVDEQFF
TRBV30,TRBJ2-7,TRBD2,once,TGTGCCTGGAGAGCCCCCTCTAGCGGAGACTACGAGCAGTACTTC,CAWRAPSSGDYEQYF
TRBV5-6,TRBJ2-7,.,.,TGTGCCAGCAGCCCTCGGGGTCCTCCCGCCTACGAGCAGTACTTC,CASSPRGPPAYEQYF
TRBV19,TRBJ2-7,TRBD1,.,TGTGCCAGTAGTATCTCGGACAGGGGGTTCTACGAGCAGTACTTC,CASSISDRGFYEQYF
TRBV7-9,TRBJ2-2,.,.,TGTGCCAGCAGCCTTATTGTCGTTACCGGGGAGCTGTTTTTT,CASSLIVVTGELFF
TRBV4-3,TRBJ2-7,TRBD1,.,TGCGCCAGCAGCCAAGATACAGGACAGGGATCCTACGAGCAGTACTTC,CASSQDTGQGSYEQYF
TRBV7-7,TRBJ1-3,.,few,TGTGCCAGCAGCTTAGACAGTTCTGCTGGAAACACCATATATTTT,CASSLDSSAGNTIYF
TRBV5-1,TRBJ2-7,TRBD1,.,TGCGCCAGCAGCTTCCGGGACAGGGGATCTGAGCAGTACTTC,CASSFRDRGSEQYF
TRBV7-9,TRBJ1-2,.,.,TGTTCCAGCAGCTCGGGGGACTATGGCTACACCTTC,CSSSSGDYGYTF